Shown below are 13 T cell receptor beta chains from a single sample sequenced in a study of lymphopenia after photon versus proton radiotherapy (dated by TCRdb to about 2019). Receptor libraries were prepared by the immunoSEQ multiplex PCR assay. TCRdb provides this immuneACCESS table in a form limited to in-frame rearrangements. Some clones are lacking; in checked studies, under half of them reflect an unresolved V gene, and why the rest are absent is not known. Present in this sample are tens of thousands of clones, about 87% of which were seen just once. Roughly a tenth of the sample rests with the top ten. The sample consisted of peripheral blood, taken from a patient treated with proton-based radiotherapy. These receptors came from a man older than 75 with esophageal cancer.

The chain recombines TRBV13 with TRBJ2-5; D is perhaps TRBD1 (5 bases). Trimming stripped 2 bases from V and 2 bases from J, with 15 bases between. Per germline, CDR1 PRHDT and CDR2 FYEKMQ (reference sequence). The CDR3 has 16 amino acids. The CDR3 coding sequence is TGTGCCAGCAGCTTAAAGGGGTCAGCGTTACAAGAGACCCAGTACTTC. Its translation is CASSLKGSALQETQYF.

The count of this clone is one. The chain is built from TRBV19 and TRBJ1-1; D is perhaps TRBD1 (5 bases). This CDR3 is 12 amino acids long. Trimming removed 5 bases at V and 9 bases at J, with 13 bases between. Germline V lookup: CDR1 LNHDA, CDR2 SQIVND (reference sequence). In DNA form, the CDR3 reads TGTGCCAGTAGTTTCCGACAGCTAAAAGCTTTCTTT. Its translation: CASSFRQLKAFF.

The V and J genes are TRBV13 and TRBJ1-5; 7 positions agree with TRBD1. This CDR3 region has 15 residues. From germline, CDR1 is PRHDT and CDR2 FYEKMQ (reference sequence). Trimming removed 0 bases from V and 6 bases from J; junction bases left unmatched: 5. The CDR3 sequence: CASSLGTGIRQPQHF. The CDR3 DNA reads as TGTGCCAGCAGCTTAGGGACAGGGATCCGTCAGCCCCAGCATTTT.

The chain has TRBV27 and TRBJ1-1; possibly TRBD1 for D (6 bases). With 3 bases removed from V and 7 bases from J, the gap between germline ends came to 18 bases. CDR1 is MNHEY and CDR2 is SMNVEV in the germline V gene (reference sequence). The CDR3 spans 15 residues. The CDR3 coding sequence is TGTGCCAGCAGTTTTCAATCCCGGGACACTAATGAAGCTTTCTTT. Translating it yields CASSFQSRDTNEAFF.

In its sample, this clone was seen once. This chain connects TRBV19 to TRBJ1-4; D call uncertain. Germline values: CDR1 LNHDA, CDR2 SQIVND (reference sequence). This CDR3 contains 13 residues. Trimming removed 7 bases at V and 3 bases at J, with 9 bases between. CDR3 DNA: TGTGCCAGTAACGTGGGGTCTAATGAAAAACTGTTTTTT. It yields the protein CASNVGSNEKLFF.

The rearrangement links TRBV4-1 to TRBJ2-7; TRBD2 aligns across 10 bases. With V trimmed by 2 bases and J by 2 bases, 3 bases remained unmatched. Germline V gene lookup returns CDR1 MGHRA and CDR2 YSYEKL. The CDR3 sequence is 15 residues long. Here the CDR3 reads CASSQLGLATYEQYF. The CDR3 nucleotides are TGCGCCAGCAGCCAATTGGGACTAGCGACCTACGAGCAGTACTTC.

The rearrangement links TRBV7-2 to TRBJ2-2; 16 positions match TRBD2. Trimming removed 9 bases from V and 9 bases from J; junction bases left unmatched: 13. The CDR3 runs to 17 residues. Germline lookup yields CDR1 SGHTA and CDR2 FQGNSA. For the CDR3, the DNA is TGTGCCAGTACCGAGGGGACTAGCGGGAGGGTTAGGCGGGAGCTGTTTTTT. Translated: CASTEGTSGRVRRELFF.

This clone has a handful of counts. The V and J genes are TRBV11-2 and TRBJ2-7; possibly TRBD2 for D (5 bases). V shed 4 bases and J shed 1 base, with 14 bases lying between them. CDR3 length: 15 amino acids. Germline V lookup: CDR1 SGHAT, CDR2 FQNNGV. CDR3 protein: CASSSTERNSYEQYF. The CDR3, as DNA: TGTGCCAGCAGCTCAACCGAGCGGAATTCCTACGAGCAGTACTTC. Complete variable domain (other parts from reference TRBV11-2 and TRBJ2-7): EAGVAQSPRYKIIEKRQSVAFWCNPISGHATLYWYQQILGQGPKLLIQFQNNGVVDDSQLPKDRFSAERLKGVDSTLKIQPAKLEDSAVYLCASSSTERNSYEQYFGPGTRLTVT.

This chain links TRBV2 with TRBJ2-5; the match to TRBD1 covers 10 bases. The germline CDR1 and CDR2 sequences are SNHLY and FYNNEI. CDR3 length: 16 amino acids. Unmatched junction bases numbered 15, after V lost 7 bases and J lost 7 bases. This CDR3 is CASIERGTGDLGTQYF. The CDR3 DNA reads TGTGCCAGCATCGAAAGGGGGACAGGGGACCTCGGGACCCAGTACTTC. Full variable domain (rest looked up from reference TRBV2 and TRBJ2-5): EPEVTQTPSHQVTQMGQEVILRCVPISNHLYFYWYRQILGQKVEFLVSFYNNEISEKSEIFDDQFSVERPDGSNFTLKIRSTKLEDSAMYFCASIERGTGDLGTQYFGPGTRLLVL.

CDR3 in amino acids: CASSWSVGAAYEQYF. CDR3 DNA sequence: TGTGCCAGCAGCTGGTCTGTAGGGGCCGCCTACGAGCAGTACTTC. The chain combines TRBV5-8 with TRBJ2-7; weak D call: TRBD1 (5 bases). Between the trimmed V and J ends, which lost 3 bases and 2 bases, there was a span of 15 bases. The CDR3 is 15 residues long. CDR1 is SGHTS, CDR2 YDEGEE, per germline.

The V and J genes are TRBV29-1 and TRBJ2-1; TRBD1 is a possible D gene (5 bases). This CDR3 is 14 amino acids long. Looked up from germline, CDR1 is SQVTM and CDR2 is ANQGSEA. The V and J ends lost 5 bases and 4 bases respectively, with 15 bases between them. CDR3 protein: CSVYGQPAYNEQFF. CDR3 sequence (DNA): TGCAGCGTTTATGGACAACCTGCGTACAATGAGCAGTTCTTC.

This clone was seen a handful of times. The chain links TRBV7-6 to TRBJ1-1; D possibly corresponds to TRBD1 (5 bases). Germline loops: CDR1 SGHVS, CDR2 FNYEAQ. CDR3 length equals 13 residues. Trimming removed 5 bases from V and 4 bases from J, with 11 bases in between. The CDR3 here is CASSPGRGTEAFF. The CDR3 DNA sequence: TGTGCCAGCAGCCCTGGGAGGGGCACTGAAGCTTTCTTT.

The chain employs TRBV30 and TRBJ1-2, with TRBD1 matching 7 bases. Trimming at V came to 5 bases and at J to 5 bases, leaving 8 bases not matched to a gene. This CDR3 comprises 13 residues. Germline lookup yields CDR1 GTSNPN and CDR2 SVGIG (reference sequence). In DNA form, the CDR3 reads TGTGCCTGGGAGGGGACAGCTTCGTATGGCTACACCTTC. As protein: CAWEGTASYGYTF.